The clone carrying this T cell receptor beta chain was seen only once. This sample stems from a study of T cell changes during pregnancy in multiple sclerosis. V was trimmed by 5 bases and J by 8 bases, leaving 18 bases between them. Looked up from germline, CDR1 is SEHNR and CDR2 is FQNEAQ (reference sequence). The CDR3 is 14 residues long. The method was immunoSEQ multiplex PCR; TCRdb's version includes in-frame clones alone and lacks a portion of them. The sample carries around 26,000 clones, approximately 86% recorded once. The chain combines TRBV7-9 with TRBJ1-2; maybe TRBD1 (5 bases). This material consisted of CD8+ T cells from peripheral blood mononuclear cells, taken in the first trimester of pregnancy. The TCR originated in a female donor in good health, enrolled as a control in a pregnancy study. The CDR3 loop reads CASSQEGRSVGYTF. The CDR3 region has the DNA TGTGCCAGCAGCCAGGAGGGGCGGTCAGTCGGCTACACCTTC.